The clone carrying this T cell receptor (beta chain) was found many times. Trimming left V 6 bases short and J 0 bases short, with 15 bases between. Germline lookup yields CDR1 MDHEN and CDR2 SYDVKM. The CDR3 spans 16 residues. This sample is drawn from a study of neurological immune-mediated disorders. Time point specified: longitudinal time-point 2. Sequencing runs each generated in excess of 200 million TCR-beta sequences derived from 15-18 subjects. TCRdb used MiXCR to reprocess the 5' RACE reads, holding one entry per CDR3 protein. Among 60,000 to 75,000 distinct CDR3 sequences listed, 8.5% to 10% were seen once.

The sequencing input was PBMCs. This sequence originates from a man aged 25-40 years in good health. The V and J genes are TRBV28 and TRBJ1-5; D is perhaps TRBD1 (6 bases). For the CDR3, the DNA is TGTGCCAGCAGACAAACGGGGACATATAGCAATCAGCCCCAGCATTTT. Encoded protein: CASRQTGTYSNQPQHF. Based on the CDR3 plus reference TRBV28 and TRBJ1-5, the full variable domain is DVKVTQSSRYLVKRTGEKVFLECVQDMDHENMFWYRQDPGLGLRLIYFSYDVKMKEKGDIPEGYSVSREKKERFSLILESASTNQTSMYLCASRQTGTYSNQPQHFGDGTRLSIL.